The sequence of this TCR beta chain was determined in a study of T cell clones after liver transplantation. Sequenced by immunoSEQ multiplex PCR; TCRdb stores in-frame clones only, minus some. The data hold tens of thousands of clones, with roughly 83% observed a single time. CDR1 is LNHDA and CDR2 is SQIVND in the germline V gene (reference sequence). This CDR3 contains 16 residues. The J segment lost 3 bases and the V segment lost 3 bases, leaving 9 bases of the junction unmatched. Here the sequenced sample was CD4+ T cells from blood, taken at the 22-month timepoint. This TCR was sampled from a human patient who received a liver transplant. Some T cells may trace back to the graft donor. The genes are TRBV19 and TRBJ2-7; 9 bases are a match to TRBD1. This chain's CDR3 is CASSIGTGTGLYEQYF. CDR3 DNA: TGTGCCAGTAGTATTGGGACCGGGACAGGGCTCTACGAGCAGTACTTC.